This TCR beta chain was recorded in a study of blood T cell repertoires in COVID-19. Enrolled through a virtual design, the participants were between about 18 and 100 years of age and came from some 26 US areas. Cohort placement rested on clinical history that participants reported themselves. In the original analysis: Counts of nucleated cells, estimated from reference gene primer amplification, were obtained. The table came from immunoSEQ multiplex PCR; TCRdb's copy has only in-frame clones and leaves some out. The V and J calls and clone size were taken over from that table, and D and trimming were inferred from the DNA. The top ten hold under 2% of the sample, which has approximately 310,000 clones, 85% seen once. V shed 4 bases and J 1 base; nucleotides not matched to a gene: 8. Germline CDR1 is MDHEN and CDR2 is SYDVKM. This CDR3 has 17 amino acids.

This receptor was identified in a woman aged 25 to 39 who had been exposed to COVID-19. Sequencing used PBMCs or T cells enriched from blood (not recorded which). This chain uses TRBV28 with TRBJ2-1, with 9 bases identical to TRBD2. CDR3 residues: CASSSPLAGESYNEQFF. The CDR3 region has the DNA TGTGCCAGCAGTTCACCCTTAGCGGGAGAATCCTACAATGAGCAGTTCTTC. Variable domain in full (rest from reference TRBV28 and TRBJ2-1): DVKVTQSSRYLVKRTGEKVFLECVQDMDHENMFWYRQDPGLGLRLIYFSYDVKMKEKGDIPEGYSVSREKKERFSLILESASTNQTSMYLCASSSPLAGESYNEQFFGPGTRLTVL.